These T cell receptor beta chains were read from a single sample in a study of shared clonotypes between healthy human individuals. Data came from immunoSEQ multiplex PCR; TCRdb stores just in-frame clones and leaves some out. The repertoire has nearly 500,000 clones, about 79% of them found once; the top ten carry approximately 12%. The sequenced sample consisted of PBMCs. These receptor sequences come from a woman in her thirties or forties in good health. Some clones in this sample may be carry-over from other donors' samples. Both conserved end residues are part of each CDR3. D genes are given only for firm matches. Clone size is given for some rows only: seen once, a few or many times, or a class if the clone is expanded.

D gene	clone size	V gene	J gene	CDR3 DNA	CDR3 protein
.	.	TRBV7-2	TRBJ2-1	TGTGCCAGCAGCTTTTCCGACCGGAATGAGCAGTTCTTC	CASSFSDRNEQFF
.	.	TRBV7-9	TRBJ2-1	TGTGCCAGCAGCTTTAGGGGCCACAATGAGCAGTTCTTC	CASSFRGHNEQFF
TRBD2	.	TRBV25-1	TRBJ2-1	TGTGCCAGCAGTGAAACTAGCGGGAGTGTAAATGAGCAGTTCTTC	CASSETSGSVNEQFF
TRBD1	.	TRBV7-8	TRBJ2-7	TGTGCCAGCAGCATACAGGGGGCGAGCCGATACGAGCAGTACTTC	CASSIQGASRYEQYF
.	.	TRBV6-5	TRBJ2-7	TGTGCCAGCAGTTCCGGGCCCCCAAGGTACGAGCAGTACTTC	CASSSGPPRYEQYF
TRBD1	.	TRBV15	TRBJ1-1	TGTGCCACCAGCACAGGGAACAGGGGTGAAGCTTTCTTT	CATSTGNRGEAFF
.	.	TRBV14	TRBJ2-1	TGTGCCAGCAGCCAAGTACGCTTAGCTTCGCGATACAATGAGCAGTTCTTC	CASSQVRLASRYNEQFF
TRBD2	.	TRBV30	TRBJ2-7	TGTGCCTGGAAACTAGCGGGAGGTTACGAGCAGTACTTC	CAWKLAGGYEQYF
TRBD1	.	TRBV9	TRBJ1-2	TGTGCCAGCAGCCCGGGACAGGGCCTTTATGGCTACACCTTC	CASSPGQGLYGYTF
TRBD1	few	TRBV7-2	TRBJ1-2	TGTGCCAGCAGCTTACGTGTGATAGGGGCAGGGGGCCGTGGCTACACCTTC	CASSLRVIGAGGRGYTF
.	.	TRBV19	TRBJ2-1	TGTGCCAGTAGTATCGCCGGGAGAAGTCACAATGAGCAGTTCTTC	CASSIAGRSHNEQFF
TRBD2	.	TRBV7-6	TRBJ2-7	TGTGCCAGCAGCTTATCTGGGGCCTCCAGGGACGGGACTACCCACTACGAGCAGTACTTC	CASSLSGASRDGTTHYEQYF
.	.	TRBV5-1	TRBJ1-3	TGCGCCAGCCACCCGAGGCCTGGAAACACCATATATTTT	CASHPRPGNTIYF
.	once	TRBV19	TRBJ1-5	TGTGCCAGTAGTGGAGGGAGCGGTCAGCCCCAGCATTTT	CASSGGSGQPQHF
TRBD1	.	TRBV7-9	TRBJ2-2	TGTGCCAGCAGCTTAGTTCACAGGGGGCGCGACACCGGGGAGCTGTTTTTT	CASSLVHRGRDTGELFF
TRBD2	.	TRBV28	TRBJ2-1	TGTGCCAGCAGTTTTAGGGGCGGGAGTTCTGAGCAGTTCTTC	CASSFRGGSSEQFF